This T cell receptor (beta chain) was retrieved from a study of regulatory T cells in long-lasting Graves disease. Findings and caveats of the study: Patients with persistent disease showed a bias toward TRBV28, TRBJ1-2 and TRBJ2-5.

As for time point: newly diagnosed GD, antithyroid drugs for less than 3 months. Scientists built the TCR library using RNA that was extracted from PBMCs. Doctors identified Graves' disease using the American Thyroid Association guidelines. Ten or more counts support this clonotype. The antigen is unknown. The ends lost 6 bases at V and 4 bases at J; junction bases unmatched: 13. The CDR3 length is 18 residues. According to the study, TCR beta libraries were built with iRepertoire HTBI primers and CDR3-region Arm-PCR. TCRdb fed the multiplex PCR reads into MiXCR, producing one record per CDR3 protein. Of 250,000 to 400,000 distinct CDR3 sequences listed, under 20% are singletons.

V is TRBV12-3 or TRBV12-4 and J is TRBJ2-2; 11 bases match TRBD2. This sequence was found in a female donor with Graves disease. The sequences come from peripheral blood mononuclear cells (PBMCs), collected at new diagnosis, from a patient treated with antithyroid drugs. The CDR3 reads CASRPNVSGRAGTGELFF. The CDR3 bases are TGTGCCAGCAGACCTAACGTTAGCGGGAGGGCCGGCACCGGGGAGCTGTTTTTT.